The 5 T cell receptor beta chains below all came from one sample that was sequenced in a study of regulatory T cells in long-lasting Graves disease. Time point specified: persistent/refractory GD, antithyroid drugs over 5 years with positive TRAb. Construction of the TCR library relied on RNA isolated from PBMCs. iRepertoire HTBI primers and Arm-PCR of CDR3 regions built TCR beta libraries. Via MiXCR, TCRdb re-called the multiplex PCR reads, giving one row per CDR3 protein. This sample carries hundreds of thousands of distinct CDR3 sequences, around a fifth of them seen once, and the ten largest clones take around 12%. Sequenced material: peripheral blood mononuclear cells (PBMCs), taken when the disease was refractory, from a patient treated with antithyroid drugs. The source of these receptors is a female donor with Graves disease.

CDR3 coding DNA: TGTGCCAGTAAGGAGCGGCGGGAGGGCAAAAACATTCAGTACTTC. It translates to CASKERREGKNIQYF. V usage is TRBV19 and J usage is TRBJ2-4; 9 nucleotides line up with TRBD2. Germline values: CDR1 LNHDA, CDR2 SQIVND (reference sequence). CDR3 length equals 15 residues. V dropped 7 bases and J dropped 3; count of bases not matched to a gene: 7.

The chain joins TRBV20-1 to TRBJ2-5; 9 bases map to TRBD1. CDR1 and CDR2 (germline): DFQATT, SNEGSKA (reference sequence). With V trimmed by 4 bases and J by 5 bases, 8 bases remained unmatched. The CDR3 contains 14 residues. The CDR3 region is CSAKTGTGLETQYF. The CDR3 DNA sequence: TGCAGTGCTAAAACCGGGACAGGGTTGGAGACCCAGTACTTC.

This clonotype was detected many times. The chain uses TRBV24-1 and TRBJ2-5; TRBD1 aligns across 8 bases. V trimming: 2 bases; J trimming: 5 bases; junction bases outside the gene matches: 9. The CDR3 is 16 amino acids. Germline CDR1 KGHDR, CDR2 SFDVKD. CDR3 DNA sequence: TGTGCCACCAGTGATTCATGGGACAGGCTGGGTGAGACCCAGTACTTC. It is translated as CATSDSWDRLGETQYF.

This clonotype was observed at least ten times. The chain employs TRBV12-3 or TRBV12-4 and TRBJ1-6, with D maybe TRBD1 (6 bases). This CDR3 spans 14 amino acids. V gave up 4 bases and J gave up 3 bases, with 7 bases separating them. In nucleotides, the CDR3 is TGTGCCAGCAGTTCAGGGGACTATAATTCACCCCTCCACTTT. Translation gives CASSSGDYNSPLHF.

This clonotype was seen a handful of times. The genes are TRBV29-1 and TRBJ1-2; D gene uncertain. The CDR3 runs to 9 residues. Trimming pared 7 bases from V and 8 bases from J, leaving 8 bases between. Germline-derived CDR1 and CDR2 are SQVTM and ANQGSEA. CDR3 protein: CSATFGYTF. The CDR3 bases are TGCAGCGCCACGTTCGGCTACACCTTC.